Below, 12 T cell receptor beta chains from the same sample are listed, as sequenced in a study of shared clonotypes between healthy human individuals. The data were produced by immunoSEQ multiplex PCR, yet TCRdb's version contains in-frame clones alone and is incomplete. The sample records millions of clones, around 93% being singletons. CD45RO negativity and positive selection for CCR7 defined naive CD8 cells, a population that excluded terminally differentiated effector memory CD45RA+ cells. Sequenced input: naive CD8+ T cells from PBMCs. All receptors come from a man aged 18 to 35 in good health. Some clones in this sample may be carry-over from other donors' samples.

The rearrangement uses TRBV7-9 and TRBJ1-2, with TRBD1 matching 7 bases. Germline CDR1 is SEHNR and CDR2 is FQNEAQ (reference sequence). This CDR3 is built from 15 residues. After removal of 4 bases from V and 0 bases from J, the junction contained 5 bases not matched to a gene. As DNA, the CDR3 is TGTGCCAGCAGCTCCGGACAGGACCCTAACTATGGCTACACCTTC. As protein: CASSSGQDPNYGYTF.

The chain joins TRBV7-6 to TRBJ1-2; D gene uncertain. This CDR3 comprises 13 residues. Trimming cost V 3 bases and J 4 bases, with 9 bases left between them. From germline, CDR1 is SGHVS and CDR2 FNYEAQ. CDR3 nucleotides: TGTGCCAGCAGCTTCGGACCTCTCTATGGCTACACCTTC. Its protein is CASSFGPLYGYTF.

Regarding this clone: The same CDR3 is also encoded by other DNA sequences in this sample. The V call is TRBV9, the J call TRBJ2-2; 7 positions agree with TRBD1. Trimming at V came to 4 bases and at J to 0 bases, leaving 6 bases not matched to a gene. CDR1 and CDR2 from the germline V gene are SGDLS and YYNGEE. This CDR3 has 16 residues. CDR3 DNA: TGTGCCAGCAGCCCTCGGACAGGTTCGAACACCGGGGAGCTGTTTTTT. It is translated as CASSPRTGSNTGELFF.

Worth noting for this clone: The sample carries other DNA sequences with the same CDR3. The J gene is TRBJ2-1, the V gene TRBV5-6; D call uncertain. The V end was cut by 2 bases, the J end by 2 bases, with 2 bases between. Per germline, CDR1 SGHDT and CDR2 YYEEEE. There are 12 residues in the CDR3. The CDR3 DNA sequence: TGTGCCAGCAGCTTAGCCTACAATGAGCAGTTCTTC. Translation: CASSLAYNEQFF.

This clone has just one count. This chain uses TRBV5-5 with TRBJ1-1, with D maybe TRBD1 (5 bases). This CDR3 comprises 15 residues. Germline CDR1 is SGHKS and CDR2 is YYEKEE (reference sequence). The V end lost 0 bases, the J end lost 4 bases, and 13 bases lay between the germline ends. CDR3 nucleotides: TGTGCCAGCAGCTTGGGCCCTTCGGGGGGCACTGAAGCTTTCTTT. It translates to CASSLGPSGGTEAFF.

This clone was observed a single time. The chain carries TRBV5-3 and TRBJ2-2; 9 bases are shared with TRBD2. TRBV5-3 is an ORF for which the function is uncertain. V shed 4 bases, J shed 6 bases, and the junction held 10 bases outside the gene matches. CDR3 length: 16 amino acids. For the CDR3, the DNA is TGTGCCAGAAGCCCCTTTTCGCTAGCGGGACCCGGGGAGCTGTTTTTT. Residues: CARSPFSLAGPGELFF.

The table lists this clone with a few counts. The chain links TRBV19 to TRBJ1-2, with D perhaps matching TRBD1 (5 bases). The V gene lost 6 bases and the J gene lost 4 bases, with 12 bases spanning the gap. CDR3 size: 13 residues. Germline-derived CDR1 and CDR2 are LNHDA and SQIVND (reference sequence). The CDR3 coding sequence is TGTGCCAGTAGCGAGCGGGGGAGCTATGGCTACACCTTC. As protein: CASSERGSYGYTF.

V and J are TRBV10-2 and TRBJ2-7, with 7 bases matching TRBD1. The CDR3 is 15 amino acids. V lost 0 bases, J lost 6 bases, and 8 bases stayed unmatched. From germline, CDR1 is WSHSY and CDR2 SAAADI. CDR3 in amino acids: CASSESTGYLVEQYF. The CDR3 bases are TGCGCCAGCAGTGAGTCGACAGGGTATTTGGTCGAGCAGTACTTC.

The chain employs TRBV25-1 and TRBJ2-1; 9 nucleotides align to TRBD2. Germline loops: CDR1 MGHDK, CDR2 SYGVNS. This CDR3 has 16 residues. V trimming: 3 bases; J trimming: 6 bases; junction bases outside the gene matches: 9. CDR3 DNA: TGTGCCAGCAGTGATCGTAGCGGGAGCCTCTCCAATGAGCAGTTCTTC. Translated, it gives CASSDRSGSLSNEQFF. The full variable domain, rest sourced from reference TRBV25-1 and TRBJ2-1, is EADIYQTPRYLVIGTGKKITLECSQTMGHDKMYWYQQDPGMELHLIHYSYGVNSTEKGDLSSESTVSRIRTEHFPLTLESARPSHTSQYLCASSDRSGSLSNEQFFGPGTRLTVL.

V is TRBV4-3 and J is TRBJ2-1; 8 bases align to TRBD2. The CDR3 loop spans 16 amino acids. CDR1 and CDR2 (germline): LGHNA, YSLEER. Trimming at V came to 6 bases and at J to 3 bases, leaving 10 bases not matched to a gene. CDR3 in amino acids: CASRESVGTSYNEQFF. The CDR3 DNA is TGCGCCAGCAGAGAAAGCGTCGGGACTAGCTACAATGAGCAGTTCTTC.

J is TRBJ2-4 and V is TRBV7-2; D unclear. Germline CDR1 reads SGHTA; CDR2 reads FQGNSA. V dropped 1 base and J dropped 5 bases, with 12 bases sitting between them. There are 15 residues in the CDR3. The CDR3 sequence: CASSLGIGGQNIQYF. The CDR3 DNA reads TGTGCCAGCAGCTTAGGCATCGGCGGCCAAAACATTCAGTACTTC.

The chain joins TRBV28 to TRBJ1-5; 7 bases line up with TRBD1. Trimming removed 1 base from V and 0 bases from J; junction bases left unmatched: 6. The CDR3 consists of 17 residues. Germline assignment: CDR1 MDHEN and CDR2 SYDVKM. This chain's CDR3 is CASSLFGTEYSNQPQHF. The DNA for the CDR3 is TGTGCCAGCAGTTTATTTGGGACAGAGTATAGCAATCAGCCCCAGCATTTT.